This T cell receptor (beta chain) appears in the sequencing data of a study of T cells in Graves' hyperthyroidism and ophthalmopathy. Points from the study as a whole: In the analysis, a 13 V-J model separated ophthalmopathy from stable hyperthyroidism.

The CDR3 has 11 amino acids. Germline values: CDR1 KGHDR, CDR2 SFDVKD. Trimming shortened V by 4 bases and J by 4 bases, and 3 bases separated the two germline ends. Turning to this clonotype: As yet, its antigen is unknown. Possible read error: a much larger clone is one base away.

Amplification targeted TCR beta CDR3 regions from RNA transcripts. An initial round of RT-PCR targeting the TCR CDR3 relied on the HTBI primer set. Using its own MiXCR run on the multiplex PCR reads, TCRdb lists one record per CDR3 protein. Here the sample spans about 200,000 distinct CDR3 sequences, 17% being singletons. Graves' hyperthyroidism without ophthalmopathy progression within 18 months was termed stable. The study enrolled patients aged 18 to 65 with newly diagnosed hyperthyroidism of under 2 months' duration. The rearrangement links TRBV24-1 to TRBJ1-2; D remains unclear. The TCR was taken from a woman aged 50 to 60 with Graves' hyperthyroidism. The material sequenced was blood. CDR3 loop: CATSEGYGYTF. As DNA, the CDR3 is TGTGCCACCAGTGAGGGCTATGGCTACACCTTC.